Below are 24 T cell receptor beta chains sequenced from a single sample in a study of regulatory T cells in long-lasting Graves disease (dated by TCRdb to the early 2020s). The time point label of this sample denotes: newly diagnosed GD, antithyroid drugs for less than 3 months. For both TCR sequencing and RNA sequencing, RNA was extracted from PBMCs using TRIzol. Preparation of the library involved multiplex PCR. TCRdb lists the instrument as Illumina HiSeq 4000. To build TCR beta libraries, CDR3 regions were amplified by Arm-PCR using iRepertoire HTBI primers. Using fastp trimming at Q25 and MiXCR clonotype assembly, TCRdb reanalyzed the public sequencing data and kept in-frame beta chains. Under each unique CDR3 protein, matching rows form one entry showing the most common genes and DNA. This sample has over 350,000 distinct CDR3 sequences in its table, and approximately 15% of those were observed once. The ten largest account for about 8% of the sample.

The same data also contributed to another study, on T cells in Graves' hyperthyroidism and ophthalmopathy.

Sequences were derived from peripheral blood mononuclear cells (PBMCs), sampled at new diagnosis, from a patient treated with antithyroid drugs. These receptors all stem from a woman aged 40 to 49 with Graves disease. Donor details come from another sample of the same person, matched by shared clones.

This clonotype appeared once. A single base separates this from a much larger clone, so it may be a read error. The CDR3 spells CASSSQGDTSYNEQFF. Here the CDR3 DNA reads TGTGCCAGCAGTTCACAGGGGGATACCTCCTACAATGAGCAGTTCTTC. The chain carries TRBV28 and TRBJ2-1, with 8 bases that match TRBD1. Germline CDR1 MDHEN, CDR2 SYDVKM. V gave up 4 bases and J gave up 0 bases; unmatched junction bases: 5. The CDR3 runs to 16 residues.

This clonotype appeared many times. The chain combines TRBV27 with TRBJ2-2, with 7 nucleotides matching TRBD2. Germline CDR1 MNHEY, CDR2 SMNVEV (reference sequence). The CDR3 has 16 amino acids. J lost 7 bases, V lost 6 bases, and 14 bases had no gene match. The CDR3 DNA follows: TGTGCCAGCAGCCAACCAAACGGACTAGTCGGCGGGGAGCTGTTTTTT. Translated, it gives CASSQPNGLVGGELFF.

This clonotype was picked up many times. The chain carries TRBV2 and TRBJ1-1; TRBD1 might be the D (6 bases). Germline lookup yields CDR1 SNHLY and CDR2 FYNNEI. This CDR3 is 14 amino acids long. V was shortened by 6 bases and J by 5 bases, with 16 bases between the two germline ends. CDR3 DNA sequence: TGTGCCAGCAGAGATAACAGGGAGGGGACTGAAGCTTTCTTT. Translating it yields CASRDNREGTEAFF.

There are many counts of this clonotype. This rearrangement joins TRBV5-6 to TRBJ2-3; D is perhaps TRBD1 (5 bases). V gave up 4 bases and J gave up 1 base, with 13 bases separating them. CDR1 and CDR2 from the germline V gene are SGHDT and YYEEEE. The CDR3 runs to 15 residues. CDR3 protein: CASSGYRPGTDTQYF. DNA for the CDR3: TGTGCCAGCAGCGGTTACAGGCCCGGCACAGATACGCAGTATTTT.

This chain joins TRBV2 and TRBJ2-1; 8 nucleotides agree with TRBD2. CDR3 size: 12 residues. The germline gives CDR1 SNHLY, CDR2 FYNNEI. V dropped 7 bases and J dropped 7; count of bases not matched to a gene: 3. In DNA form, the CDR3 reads TGTGCCAGCATCAGCGGGAGAAATGAGCAGTTCTTC. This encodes CASISGRNEQFF.

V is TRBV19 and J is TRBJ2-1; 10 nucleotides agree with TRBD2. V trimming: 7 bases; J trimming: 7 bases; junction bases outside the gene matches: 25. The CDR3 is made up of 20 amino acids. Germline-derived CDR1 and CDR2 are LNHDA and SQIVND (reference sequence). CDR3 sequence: CASTRTGLLSGRAHKNEQFF. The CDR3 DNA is TGTGCCAGTACACGAACGGGCCTCTTGAGCGGGAGGGCTCATAAGAATGAGCAGTTCTTC.

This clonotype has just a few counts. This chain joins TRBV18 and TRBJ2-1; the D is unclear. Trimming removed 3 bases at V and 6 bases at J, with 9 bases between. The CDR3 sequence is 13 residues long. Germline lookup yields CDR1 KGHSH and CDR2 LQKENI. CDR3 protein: CASSPPPRNEQFF. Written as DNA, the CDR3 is TGTGCCAGCTCACCTCCACCGCGCAATGAGCAGTTCTTC.

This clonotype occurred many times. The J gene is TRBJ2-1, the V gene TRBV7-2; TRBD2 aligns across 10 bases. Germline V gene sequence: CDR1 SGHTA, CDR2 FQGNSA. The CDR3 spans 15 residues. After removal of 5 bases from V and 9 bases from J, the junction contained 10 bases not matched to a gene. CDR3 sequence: CASSELAGERGEQFF. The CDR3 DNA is TGTGCCAGCAGCGAGCTAGCGGGAGAAAGAGGTGAGCAGTTCTTC.

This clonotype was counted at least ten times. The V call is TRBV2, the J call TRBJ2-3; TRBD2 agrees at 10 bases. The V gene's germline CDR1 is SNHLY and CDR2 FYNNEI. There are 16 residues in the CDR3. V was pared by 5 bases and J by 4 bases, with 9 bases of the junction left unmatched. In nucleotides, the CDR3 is TGTGCCAGCAGTAGTCTAGCGGGAGCAGTTTCAGATACGCAGTATTTT. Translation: CASSSLAGAVSDTQYF.

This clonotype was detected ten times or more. CDR3 amino acids: CASSYSSSGSRTDTQYF. In nucleotides, the CDR3 is TGTGCCAGCAGTTACTCATCCAGCGGGAGTCGTACAGATACGCAGTATTTT. The chain combines TRBV6-2 or TRBV6-3 with TRBJ2-3, with 8 bases that match TRBD2. This CDR3 has 17 residues. V lost 0 bases, J lost 3 bases, and 8 bases stayed unmatched. Germline lookup yields CDR1 MNHEY and CDR2 SVGEGT.

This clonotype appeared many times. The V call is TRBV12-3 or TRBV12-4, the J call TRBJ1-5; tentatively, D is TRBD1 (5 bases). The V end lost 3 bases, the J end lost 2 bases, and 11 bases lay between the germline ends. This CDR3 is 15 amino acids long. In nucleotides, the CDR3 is TGTGCCAGCAGTTTCAGGGATGGCGGCAATCAGCCCCAGCATTTT. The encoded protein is CASSFRDGGNQPQHF.

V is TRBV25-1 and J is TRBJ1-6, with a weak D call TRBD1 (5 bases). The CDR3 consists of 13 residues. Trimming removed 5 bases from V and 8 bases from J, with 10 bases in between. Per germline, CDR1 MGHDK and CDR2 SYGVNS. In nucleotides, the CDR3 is TGTGCCAGCAGTCTCCGGACACATTCACCCCTCCACTTT. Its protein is CASSLRTHSPLHF.

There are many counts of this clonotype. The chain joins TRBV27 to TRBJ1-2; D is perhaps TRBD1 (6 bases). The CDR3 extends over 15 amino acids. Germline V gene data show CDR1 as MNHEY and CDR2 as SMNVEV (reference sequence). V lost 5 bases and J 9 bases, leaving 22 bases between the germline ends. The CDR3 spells CASSSLGGAGNSYTF. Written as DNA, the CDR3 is TGTGCCAGCAGTAGCCTGGGGGGCGCGGGTAATAGCTACACCTTC.

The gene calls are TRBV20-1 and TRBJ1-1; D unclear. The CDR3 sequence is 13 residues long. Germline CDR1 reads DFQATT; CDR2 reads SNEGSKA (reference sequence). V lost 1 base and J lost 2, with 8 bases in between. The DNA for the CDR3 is TGCAGTGCTAGAGCTAGAGTTAACACTGAAGCTTTCTTT. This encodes CSARARVNTEAFF.

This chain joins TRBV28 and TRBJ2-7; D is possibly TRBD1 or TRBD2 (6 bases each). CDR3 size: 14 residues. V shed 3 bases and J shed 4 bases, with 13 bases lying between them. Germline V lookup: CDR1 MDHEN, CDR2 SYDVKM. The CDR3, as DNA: TGTGCCAGCAGTTTCGCGCAGGGGAGGTACGAGCAGTACTTC. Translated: CASSFAQGRYEQYF.

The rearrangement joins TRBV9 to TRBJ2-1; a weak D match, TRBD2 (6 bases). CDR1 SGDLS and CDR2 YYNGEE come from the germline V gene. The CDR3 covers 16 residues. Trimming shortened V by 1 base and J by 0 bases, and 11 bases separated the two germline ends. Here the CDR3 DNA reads TGTGCCAGCAGCGTACTAGCGCAGAGCTCCTACAATGAGCAGTTCTTC. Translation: CASSVLAQSSYNEQFF.

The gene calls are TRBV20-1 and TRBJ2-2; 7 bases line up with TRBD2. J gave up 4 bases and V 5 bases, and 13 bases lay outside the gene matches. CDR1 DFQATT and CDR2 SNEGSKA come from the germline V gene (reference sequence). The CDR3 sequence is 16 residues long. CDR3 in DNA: TGCAGTGCTCAAGGGTGGCGGGAGTTTGGCACCGGGGAGCTGTTTTTT. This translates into CSAQGWREFGTGELFF.

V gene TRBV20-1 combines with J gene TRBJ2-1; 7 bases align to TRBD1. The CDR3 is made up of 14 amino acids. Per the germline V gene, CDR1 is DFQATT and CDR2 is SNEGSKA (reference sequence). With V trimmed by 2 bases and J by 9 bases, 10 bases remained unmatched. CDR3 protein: CSARLPDRRSEQFF. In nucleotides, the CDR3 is TGCAGTGCTAGACTACCGGACAGGAGGTCTGAGCAGTTCTTC.

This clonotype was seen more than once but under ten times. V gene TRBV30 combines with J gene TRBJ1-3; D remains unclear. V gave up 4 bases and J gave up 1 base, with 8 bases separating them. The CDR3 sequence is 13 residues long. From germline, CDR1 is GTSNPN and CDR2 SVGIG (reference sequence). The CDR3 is CAWNRASGNTIYF. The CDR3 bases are TGTGCCTGGAATAGGGCATCTGGAAACACCATATATTTT.

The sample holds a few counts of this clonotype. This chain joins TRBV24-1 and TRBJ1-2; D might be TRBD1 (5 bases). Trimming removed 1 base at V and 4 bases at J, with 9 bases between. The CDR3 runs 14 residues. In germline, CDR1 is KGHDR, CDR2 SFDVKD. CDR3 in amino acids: CATSDFDSTYGYTF. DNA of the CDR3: TGTGCCACCAGTGATTTCGACAGTACCTATGGCTACACCTTC.

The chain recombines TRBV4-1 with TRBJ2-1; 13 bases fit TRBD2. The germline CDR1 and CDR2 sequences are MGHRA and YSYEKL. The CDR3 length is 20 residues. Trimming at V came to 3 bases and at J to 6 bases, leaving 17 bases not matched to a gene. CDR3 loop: CASSHPNRGTSGRAGNEQFF. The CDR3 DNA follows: TGCGCCAGCAGCCACCCAAACAGGGGAACTAGCGGGAGGGCCGGCAATGAGCAGTTCTTC.

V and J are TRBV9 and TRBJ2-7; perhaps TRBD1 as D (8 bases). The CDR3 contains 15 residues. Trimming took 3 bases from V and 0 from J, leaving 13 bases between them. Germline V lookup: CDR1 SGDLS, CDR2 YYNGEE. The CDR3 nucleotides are TGTGCCAGCAGCGCAGGGGGCGGGGGCTCCTACGAGCAGTACTTC. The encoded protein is CASSAGGGGSYEQYF. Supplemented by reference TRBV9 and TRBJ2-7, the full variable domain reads DSGVTQTPKHLITATGQRVTLRCSPRSGDLSVYWYQQSLDQGLQFLIQYYNGEERAKGNILERFSAQQFPDLHSELNLSSLELGDSALYFCASSAGGGGSYEQYFGPGTRLTVT.

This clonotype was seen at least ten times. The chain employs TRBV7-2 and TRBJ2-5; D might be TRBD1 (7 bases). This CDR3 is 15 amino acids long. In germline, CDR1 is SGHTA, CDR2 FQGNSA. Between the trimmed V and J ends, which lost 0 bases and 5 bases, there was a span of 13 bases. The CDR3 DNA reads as TGTGCCAGCAGCTTAGCTGGTGCAGGGGGGGAGACCCAGTACTTC. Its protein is CASSLAGAGGETQYF. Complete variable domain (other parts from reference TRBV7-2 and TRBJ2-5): GAGVSQSPSNKVTEKGKDVELRCDPISGHTALYWYRQSLGQGLEFLIYFQGNSAPDKSGLPSDRFSAERTGGSVSTLTIQRTQQEDSAVYLCASSLAGAGGETQYFGPGTRLLVL.

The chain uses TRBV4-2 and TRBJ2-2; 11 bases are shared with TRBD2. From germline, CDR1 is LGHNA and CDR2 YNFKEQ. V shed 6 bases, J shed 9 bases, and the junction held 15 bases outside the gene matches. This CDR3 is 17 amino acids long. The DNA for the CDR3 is TGTGCCAGCAGTCAACTCCTAGCGGGAGGCCCACACCGGGAGCTGTTTTTT. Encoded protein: CASSQLLAGGPHRELFF.